These T cell receptor beta chains were read from a single sample in a study of human T cells and chemical hapten exposure. MiXCR was run by TCRdb on the RACE reads, yielding one entry per CDR3 protein. The repertoire includes more than 65,000 distinct CDR3 sequences, 10% to 13% of them detected once, and approximately 1.5% sits in the top ten. Material: whole blood, obtained in connection with sensitization to the hapten diphenylcyclopropenone (DPC). The receptors here all came from a woman aged 50 to 65 with alopecia areata. Some clones in this sample may be carry-over from other donors' samples. CDR3s include the opening cysteine and the closing phenylalanine or tryptophan. The D gene is left open where the match is weak. Size tells how often a clone was seen (once, few, many) or the class of an expanded clone, and some rows leave it out.

v_call: TRBV9; clone_size: few; j_call: TRBJ1-2; d_call: TRBD1; cdr3_aa: CASSVAGQIYGYTF; cdr3_nt: TGTGCCAGCAGCGTAGCGGGACAGATCTATGGCTACACCTTC
v_call: TRBV4-1; clone_size: .; j_call: TRBJ2-2; d_call: TRBD1; cdr3_aa: CASSPSTGGRVGTGELFF; cdr3_nt: TGCGCCAGCAGCCCCTCTACAGGGGGTCGTGTTGGGACCGGGGAGCTGTTTTTT
v_call: TRBV18; clone_size: .; j_call: TRBJ1-5; d_call: .; cdr3_aa: CASSPGGKTEPQHF; cdr3_nt: TGTGCCAGCTCACCGGGCGGAAAAACAGAGCCCCAGCATTTT
v_call: TRBV7-3; clone_size: few; j_call: TRBJ2-3; d_call: .; cdr3_aa: CASSLKADTQYF; cdr3_nt: TGTGCCAGCAGCTTAAAGGCAGATACGCAGTATTTT
v_call: TRBV28; clone_size: .; j_call: TRBJ1-1; d_call: TRBD1; cdr3_aa: CASRLSSPGQGVTEAFF; cdr3_nt: TGTGCCAGCAGACTCTCAAGCCCGGGACAGGGGGTGACTGAAGCTTTCTTT
v_call: TRBV19; clone_size: many; j_call: TRBJ1-5; d_call: .; cdr3_aa: CASSGGPPGPQHF; cdr3_nt: TGTGCCAGTAGTGGGGGGCCCCCCGGGCCCCAGCATTTT
v_call: TRBV30; clone_size: few; j_call: TRBJ2-3; d_call: .; cdr3_aa: CAWSSNRATDTQYF; cdr3_nt: TGTGCCTGGAGTTCTAACAGGGCCACAGATACGCAGTATTTT
v_call: TRBV5-6; clone_size: many; j_call: TRBJ2-4; d_call: TRBD1; cdr3_aa: CASSFTGGIQYF; cdr3_nt: TGTGCCAGCAGCTTCACAGGGGGTATTCAGTACTTC
v_call: TRBV7-9; clone_size: once; j_call: TRBJ2-1; d_call: .; cdr3_aa: CASSGVGELSAYNEQFF; cdr3_nt: TGTGCCAGCAGCGGAGTGGGGGAATTGAGTGCCTACAATGAGCAGTTCTTC
v_call: TRBV7-2; clone_size: .; j_call: TRBJ2-1; d_call: TRBD1; cdr3_aa: CASSPDRVNEQFF; cdr3_nt: TGTGCCAGCAGCCCGGACAGGGTGAATGAGCAGTTCTTC
v_call: TRBV6-5; clone_size: many; j_call: TRBJ2-1; d_call: TRBD2; cdr3_aa: CASSKTSGRPSSSYNEQFF; cdr3_nt: TGTGCCAGCAGTAAGACTAGCGGGAGGCCTTCGAGCTCCTACAATGAGCAGTTCTTC
v_call: TRBV28; clone_size: few; j_call: TRBJ2-7; d_call: TRBD2; cdr3_aa: CASRATSGGGQYF; cdr3_nt: TGTGCCAGCAGGGCGACTAGCGGGGGAGGGCAGTACTTC
v_call: TRBV10-3; clone_size: .; j_call: TRBJ2-1; d_call: TRBD2; cdr3_aa: CAIRASGGSYNEQFF; cdr3_nt: TGTGCCATCAGAGCGAGCGGGGGCTCCTACAATGAGCAGTTCTTC
v_call: TRBV6-5; clone_size: few; j_call: TRBJ2-7; d_call: TRBD2; cdr3_aa: CASSPGLDYYEQYF; cdr3_nt: TGTGCCAGCAGTCCGGGACTAGATTACTACGAGCAGTACTTC
v_call: TRBV5-1; clone_size: .; j_call: TRBJ2-3; d_call: .; cdr3_aa: CASTLGSTDTQYF; cdr3_nt: TGCGCCAGCACCTTAGGGAGCACAGATACGCAGTATTTT
v_call: TRBV3-1; clone_size: few; j_call: TRBJ2-4; d_call: .; cdr3_aa: CASSTRGSNIQYF; cdr3_nt: TGTGCCAGCAGCACTAGGGGTTCGAACATTCAGTACTTC
v_call: TRBV19; clone_size: many; j_call: TRBJ2-3; d_call: .; cdr3_aa: CASSMSFGNTQYF; cdr3_nt: TGTGCCAGTAGTATGTCTTTCGGGAATACGCAGTATTTT
v_call: TRBV7-2; clone_size: many; j_call: TRBJ2-7; d_call: .; cdr3_aa: CASSRNRVGGWTEQYF; cdr3_nt: TGTGCCAGCAGCCGAAACAGGGTAGGAGGGTGGACCGAGCAGTACTTC
v_call: TRBV5-4; clone_size: few; j_call: TRBJ2-7; d_call: .; cdr3_aa: CASSLSGWYEQYF; cdr3_nt: TGTGCCAGCAGCTTGTCGGGTTGGTACGAGCAGTACTTC
v_call: TRBV18; clone_size: many; j_call: TRBJ1-5; d_call: .; cdr3_aa: CASSLSGVGQPQHF; cdr3_nt: TGTGCCAGCTCACTAAGCGGGGTTGGTCAGCCCCAGCATTTT
v_call: TRBV19; clone_size: many; j_call: TRBJ1-5; d_call: .; cdr3_aa: CASSWVGQPQHF; cdr3_nt: TGTGCCAGTAGTTGGGTCGGCCAGCCCCAGCATTTT
v_call: TRBV3-1; clone_size: .; j_call: TRBJ2-2; d_call: .; cdr3_aa: CASSQEQGRPGELFF; cdr3_nt: TGTGCCAGCAGCCAAGAGCAGGGCAGACCCGGGGAGCTGTTTTTT
v_call: TRBV10-1; clone_size: many; j_call: TRBJ2-3; d_call: TRBD2; cdr3_aa: CASTLGTSGRLSTDTQYF; cdr3_nt: TGCGCCAGCACCCTCGGGACTAGCGGGAGGTTAAGCACAGATACGCAGTATTTT
v_call: TRBV7-3; clone_size: .; j_call: TRBJ2-1; d_call: TRBD2; cdr3_aa: CASSFSGTSGNRGEQFF; cdr3_nt: TGTGCCAGCAGCTTCTCCGGGACTAGCGGAAACAGGGGGGAGCAGTTCTTC
v_call: TRBV2; clone_size: .; j_call: TRBJ1-2; d_call: TRBD1; cdr3_aa: CASTLGQKTNYGYTF; cdr3_nt: TGTGCCAGCACCCTGGGACAGAAGACAAACTATGGCTACACCTTC
v_call: TRBV7-2; clone_size: many; j_call: TRBJ2-7; d_call: TRBD1; cdr3_aa: CASSLGGQEYYEQYF; cdr3_nt: TGTGCCAGCAGCTTAGGTGGACAGGAGTACTACGAGCAGTACTTC
v_call: TRBV20-1; clone_size: few; j_call: TRBJ1-4; d_call: TRBD1; cdr3_aa: CSAPTGSNEKLFF; cdr3_nt: TGCAGTGCCCCGACAGGGTCTAATGAAAAACTGTTTTTT
v_call: TRBV7-6; clone_size: .; j_call: TRBJ2-1; d_call: TRBD2; cdr3_aa: CASSLESGTGLAANEQFF; cdr3_nt: TGTGCCAGCAGCTTAGAGAGCGGGACGGGACTAGCGGCCAATGAGCAGTTCTTC
v_call: TRBV28; clone_size: .; j_call: TRBJ2-1; d_call: .; cdr3_aa: CASRGGSYNEQFF; cdr3_nt: TGTGCCAGCAGAGGCGGCTCCTACAATGAGCAGTTCTTC
v_call: TRBV7-2; clone_size: .; j_call: TRBJ2-1; d_call: TRBD2; cdr3_aa: CASSPPLGLAGGYEQFF; cdr3_nt: TGTGCCAGCAGCCCCCCCCTCGGACTAGCGGGAGGATATGAGCAGTTCTTC
v_call: TRBV6-2/TRBV6-3; clone_size: many; j_call: TRBJ2-7; d_call: .; cdr3_aa: CASSSRRASEQYF; cdr3_nt: TGTGCCAGCAGTTCCCGACGGGCTAGTGAGCAGTACTTC
v_call: TRBV18; clone_size: few; j_call: TRBJ1-2; d_call: .; cdr3_aa: CASSLDGGAGYGYTF; cdr3_nt: TGTGCCAGCTCACTGGACGGAGGCGCGGGGTATGGCTACACCTTC
v_call: TRBV11-2; clone_size: many; j_call: TRBJ2-7; d_call: .; cdr3_aa: CASSFNGVEQYF; cdr3_nt: TGTGCCAGCAGCTTTAACGGGGTCGAGCAGTACTTC
v_call: TRBV28; clone_size: .; j_call: TRBJ2-7; d_call: TRBD2; cdr3_aa: CASSTSAVHEQYF; cdr3_nt: TGTGCCAGCAGTACTAGCGCGGTCCACGAGCAGTACTTC
v_call: TRBV7-2; clone_size: .; j_call: TRBJ1-2; d_call: TRBD1; cdr3_aa: CASSGGQRGYTF; cdr3_nt: TGTGCCAGCAGCGGGGGACAGCGTGGCTACACCTTC
v_call: TRBV24-1; clone_size: .; j_call: TRBJ2-7; d_call: TRBD2; cdr3_aa: CATSDSGLGPYEQYF; cdr3_nt: TGTGCCACCAGTGACTCGGGACTAGGTCCCTACGAGCAGTACTTC
v_call: TRBV7-8; clone_size: many; j_call: TRBJ2-3; d_call: .; cdr3_aa: CASSLAKSILGLWDTQYF; cdr3_nt: TGTGCCAGCAGCTTAGCGAAAAGTATTTTGGGGCTCTGGGATACGCAGTATTTT
v_call: TRBV28; clone_size: many; j_call: TRBJ1-1; d_call: TRBD1; cdr3_aa: CASSPTEQGWASSNTEAFF; cdr3_nt: TGTGCCAGCAGTCCTACAGAACAGGGGTGGGCTAGTTCGAACACTGAAGCTTTCTTT
v_call: TRBV4-3; clone_size: .; j_call: TRBJ2-3; d_call: .; cdr3_aa: CASSQEGGRGTDTQYF; cdr3_nt: TGCGCCAGCAGCCAAGAGGGGGGTCGAGGCACAGATACGCAGTATTTT
v_call: TRBV7-2; clone_size: few; j_call: TRBJ1-4; d_call: TRBD1; cdr3_aa: CASSLSGTGVGGEKLFF; cdr3_nt: TGTGCCAGCAGCTTATCCGGGACAGGCGTGGGAGGTGAAAAACTGTTTTTT
v_call: TRBV3-1; clone_size: .; j_call: TRBJ1-5; d_call: .; cdr3_aa: CASSQASANQPQHF; cdr3_nt: TGTGCCAGCAGCCAAGCGTCAGCGAATCAGCCCCAGCATTTT